What follows describes a single T cell receptor (beta chain). The antigen remains unidentified. The data are from a study of graft-versus-host responses after intestinal transplantation. Turning to the study itself: Each patient got anti-thymocyte globulin induction, then tacrolimus and steroids for roughly 3 years.

Study-wide findings and caveats: Graft-versus-host to host-versus-graft clonal ratios in allografts were high in patients with graft-donor T cell macrochimerism.

Sequenced by immunoSEQ multiplex PCR; TCRdb stores in-frame clones only, minus some. In the table there are about 27,000 clones, more than 80% of which are singletons. The sequence came from a human patient who received an intestinal transplant, so some T cells may come from the graft donor. The source was PBMCs, collected 18 days after transplant.

The DNA for the CDR3 is TGTGCCACCAGCAGTAGTGAAGGGGGGCGATCCTACAATGAGCAGTTCTTC. Translating gives CATSSSEGGRSYNEQFF. The gene calls are TRBV15 and TRBJ2-1; perhaps D is TRBD1 or TRBD2 (6 bases each). Trimming removed 3 bases at V and 1 base at J, with 16 bases between. The CDR3 runs to 17 residues. The V gene's germline CDR1 is LNHNV and CDR2 YYDKDF (reference sequence).